A few counts support the clone carrying this T cell receptor (beta chain). This entry belongs to a study of CD8 T cells in ankylosing spondylitis. V lost 3 bases to trimming and J lost 4 bases; unmatched junction nucleotides: 10. This CDR3 is built from 18 residues. Germline V CDR1 and CDR2: LGHNA, YNFKEQ. Each CDR3 protein gets one entry after TCRdb re-called the 5' RACE reads with MiXCR. The top ten hold 4.5% to 5% of the sample, which has hundreds of thousands of distinct CDR3 sequences, less than 9.5% seen once. The clonotype originates from a female donor with ankylosing spondylitis or in good health (not recorded which). The J gene is TRBJ2-1, the V gene TRBV4-2; 12 nucleotides line up with TRBD2. Sequences were obtained from blood, either unsorted or a sorted T cell fraction (not recorded which). The CDR3 nucleotides read TGTGCCAGCAGCCAGAGACTAGCGGGAGCCGGCGGGTACAATGAGCAGTTCTTC. It yields the protein CASSQRLAGAGGYNEQFF.